These T cell receptor beta chains were read from a single sample in a study of T cells in Graves' hyperthyroidism and ophthalmopathy. TCRdb redid the calling of the multiplex PCR reads with MiXCR, one entry per CDR3 protein. The sample records 40,000 to 60,000 distinct CDR3 sequences, roughly 51% being singletons. Sequenced sample: peripheral blood or thyroid tissue (not recorded which). These receptors came from a man between 18 and 29 years old with Graves' hyperthyroidism. The CDR3 runs from the conserved cysteine through the conserved F or W. D genes are given only for firm matches. Where a row states a size, it is once, few, many or the class of an expanded clone; other rows omit it.

v_call	j_call	clone_size	d_call	cdr3_aa	cdr3_nt
TRBV29-1	TRBJ2-5	NA	TRBD1	CSVGTGGTNGETQYF	TGCAGCGTTGGGACAGGGGGTACTAATGGGGAGACCCAGTACTTC
TRBV12-3/TRBV12-4	TRBJ2-5	many	NA	CASSLHRAGETQYF	TGTGCCAGCAGTCTCCACAGGGCCGGAGAGACCCAGTACTTC
TRBV2	TRBJ1-1	NA	NA	CASTADVNTEAFF	TGTGCCAGCACGGCGGATGTGAACACTGAAGCTTTCTTT
TRBV29-1	TRBJ2-2	NA	NA	CSAFTGNHGELFF	TGCAGCGCCTTCACAGGGAATCACGGGGAGCTGTTTTTT
TRBV2	TRBJ1-5	NA	NA	CASRRVGLNQPQHF	TGTGCCAGCAGGCGGGTCGGCCTGAATCAGCCCCAGCATTTT
TRBV5-6	TRBJ2-1	few	TRBD2	CASSWTSDNEQFF	TGTGCCAGCAGCTGGACTAGCGACAATGAGCAGTTCTTC
TRBV29-1	TRBJ1-2	NA	NA	CSVDVGYTF	TGCAGCGTTGACGTTGGCTACACCTTC
TRBV7-9	TRBJ2-7	NA	NA	CASSPTMAGARYEQYF	TGTGCCAGCAGCCCCACTATGGCCGGGGCCCGCTACGAGCAGTACTTC
TRBV20-1	TRBJ2-7	NA	NA	CSASRGSSYEQYF	TGCAGTGCGTCCCGGGGCAGCTCCTACGAGCAGTACTTC
TRBV20-1	TRBJ2-7	NA	TRBD2	CSAILSGMPKREQYF	TGCAGTGCTATTCTAAGCGGGATGCCCAAGAGAGAGCAGTACTTC
TRBV28	TRBJ2-5	many	NA	CASSLYRGGGETQYF	TGTGCCAGCAGTTTATACCGTGGGGGCGGAGAGACCCAGTACTTC
TRBV20-1	TRBJ2-7	NA	NA	CSGVAYEQYF	TGCAGCGGGGTGGCCTACGAGCAGTACTTC
TRBV11-2	TRBJ1-5	NA	TRBD1	CASSVQGGAGQPQHF	TGTGCCAGCAGCGTTCAGGGGGGCGCGGGTCAGCCCCAGCATTTT
TRBV7-2	TRBJ1-2	NA	NA	CASSLVQGISLNYGYTF	TGTGCCAGCAGCTTAGTACAGGGTATCAGCCTTAACTATGGCTACACCTTC
TRBV7-2	TRBJ1-3	few	NA	CASRAGLSGNTIYF	TGTGCCAGCAGGGCAGGGTTGTCTGGAAACACCATATATTTT
TRBV7-8	TRBJ2-7	many	TRBD2	CASRGSGGSYEQYF	TGTGCCAGCAGGGGTAGCGGGGGTTCCTACGAGCAGTACTTC
TRBV7-2	TRBJ1-5	medium-sized	NA	CASSLSVNQPQHF	TGTGCCAGCAGCTTATCCGTAAATCAGCCCCAGCATTTT
TRBV7-2	TRBJ1-2	NA	NA	CASSQGAGTYGYTF	TGTGCCAGCAGCCAAGGGGCAGGGACCTATGGCTACACCTTC
TRBV3-1	TRBJ1-2	many	NA	CASSREGPYGYTF	TGTGCCAGCAGCCGTGAGGGACCGTATGGCTACACCTTC
TRBV10-2	TRBJ1-1	NA	TRBD1	CASSVGQGAENTEAFF	TGCGCCAGCAGTGTGGGACAGGGGGCTGAGAACACTGAAGCTTTCTTT
TRBV7-9	TRBJ2-6	NA	TRBD1	CASTLYDERNRGDGANVLTF	TGTGCCAGCACCTTATACGACGAACGCAACAGGGGCGATGGGGCCAACGTCCTGACTTTC
TRBV6-2/TRBV6-3	TRBJ2-3	many	TRBD1	CASNTAWTGPTDTQYF	TGTGCCAGCAATACAGCGTGGACAGGCCCCACAGATACGCAGTATTTT
TRBV28	TRBJ2-7	many	NA	CASRSDNEQYF	TGTGCCAGCAGAAGTGACAACGAGCAGTACTTC
TRBV7-2	TRBJ1-3	many	NA	CASSLVRPGDSGNTIYF	TGTGCCAGCAGCTTAGTAAGGCCAGGAGATAGTGGAAACACCATATATTTT
TRBV6-1	TRBJ2-7	NA	NA	CAISETRQGYEQYF	TGTGCCATCAGTGAGACTAGGCAGGGCTACGAGCAGTACTTC
TRBV28	TRBJ1-1	many	NA	CASSLYRVKTEAFF	TGTGCCAGCAGTTTATATAGGGTCAAGACTGAAGCTTTCTTT
TRBV6-2/TRBV6-3	TRBJ1-1	many	NA	CASSYDLNTEAFF	TGTGCCAGCAGTTACGACTTGAACACTGAAGCTTTCTTT
TRBV2	TRBJ2-5	few	NA	CASSGRGGETQYF	TGTGCCAGCAGCGGACGGGGCGGGGAGACCCAGTACTTC
TRBV7-6	TRBJ2-7	medium-sized	NA	CASSDDIYEQYF	TGTGCCAGCAGCGATGACATCTACGAGCAGTACTTC
TRBV2	TRBJ1-5	NA	TRBD1	CASSRQGAQHQPQHF	TGTGCCAGCAGCCGACAGGGGGCTCAACATCAGCCCCAGCATTTT
TRBV20-1	TRBJ1-1	many	NA	CSARGKFTEAFF	TGCAGTGCTAGAGGGAAATTCACTGAAGCTTTCTTT
TRBV20-1	TRBJ1-4	many	NA	CSARSGIEKLFF	TGCAGTGCACGATCCGGAATTGAAAAACTGTTTTTT
TRBV5-1	TRBJ2-2	many	TRBD1	CASSPGTGVDSGELFF	TGCGCCAGCAGCCCAGGGACAGGGGTGGACTCCGGGGAGCTGTTTTTT
TRBV6-1	TRBJ1-1	many	NA	CASSESSDRRPSF	TGTGCCAGCAGTGAATCCAGCGACAGGCGCCCGTCCTTT
TRBV28	TRBJ1-2	many	NA	CASSYPWVFGGYTF	TGTGCCAGCAGCTATCCCTGGGTTTTTGGTGGCTACACCTTC
TRBV7-2	TRBJ2-5	NA	TRBD2	CASSASGGALQETQYF	TGTGCCAGCAGCGCTAGCGGAGGGGCCCTCCAAGAGACCCAGTACTTC
TRBV10-3	TRBJ2-5	NA	TRBD2	CAINGATSGGETQYF	TGTGCCATCAATGGGGCGACTAGCGGGGGGGAGACCCAGTACTTC
TRBV20-1	TRBJ1-1	NA	TRBD1	CSASRGDTEAFF	TGCAGTGCTAGCAGGGGGGACACTGAAGCTTTCTTT
TRBV6-1	TRBJ1-1	NA	NA	CASTTGTPEAFF	TGTGCCAGCACCACAGGGACGCCTGAAGCTTTCTTT
TRBV29-1	TRBJ2-7	many	TRBD2	CSVRPGTSGIYEQYF	TGCAGCGTGAGGCCCGGGACTAGCGGGATCTACGAGCAGTACTTC
TRBV20-1	TRBJ2-5	NA	TRBD2	CSARSGGQETQYF	TGCAGTGCTAGATCGGGGGGGCAGGAGACCCAGTACTTC
TRBV20-1	TRBJ1-5	NA	NA	CSTRYPEIDQPQHF	TGCAGCACCCGATACCCAGAGATCGATCAGCCCCAGCATTTT
TRBV7-9	TRBJ1-4	many	NA	CASSKVGGTNEKLFF	TGTGCCAGCAGCAAAGTCGGGGGGACTAATGAAAAACTGTTTTTT
TRBV13	TRBJ2-6	many	TRBD2	CASSFRGSTSGRGGANVLTF	TGTGCCAGCAGCTTCCGCGGGTCTACTAGCGGGAGAGGTGGGGCCAACGTCCTGACTTTC